This passage covers 22 T cell receptor beta chains from one sample sequenced in a study of T cell responses to AZD1222 COVID-19 vaccine (dated by TCRdb to about 2021). Library prep was done by the immunoSEQ multiplex PCR assay. In its TCRdb copy, this immuneACCESS table keeps in-frame sequences only and misses some clones. Where compared with another copy, unresolved V genes explain less than half of these, and the others have no known cause. The sample yields about 35,000 clones; 80% to 90% were counted once. Jointly, the top ten make up 8% to 13% of the sample. The time point label on this specimen signifies: about 28 days (+/-7) after the second vaccine dose. Sequenced material: peripheral blood, taken 28 days after the second AZD1222 dose. Source of these receptors: an adult who received the AZD1222 COVID-19 vaccine.

The chain employs TRBV5-4 and TRBJ2-7; D call uncertain. Looked up from germline, CDR1 is SGHNT and CDR2 is YYREEE (reference sequence). This CDR3 region has 13 residues. Trimming left V 2 bases short and J 6 bases short, with 12 bases between. CDR3 coding DNA: TGTGCCAGCAGCTTTCGAGGTTGGGGCGAGCAGTACTTC. Translating gives CASSFRGWGEQYF.

The V gene is TRBV27, the J gene TRBJ1-2, with D possibly matching TRBD1 (5 bases). This CDR3 comprises 14 residues. The ends were cut back, 6 bases at V and 2 bases at J, with 13 bases in the middle. CDR1 MNHEY and CDR2 SMNVEV come from the germline V gene (reference sequence). The CDR3 protein is CASRGSGTNYGYTF. CDR3 bases: TGTGCCAGCAGGGGAAGCGGGACGAACTATGGCTACACCTTC.

J is TRBJ1-1 and V is TRBV5-1, with D uncertain. V dropped 0 bases and J dropped 8 bases, with 14 bases sitting between them. CDR1 is SGHRS and CDR2 is YFSETQ in the germline V gene. The CDR3 sequence is 14 residues long. In nucleotides, the CDR3 is TGCGCCAGCAGCTTGGGTGTCCCCGGTACCGAAGCTTTCTTT. Encoded protein: CASSLGVPGTEAFF.

The chain links TRBV30 to TRBJ1-2; D is unresolved. The CDR3 consists of 13 residues. The ends were cut back, 0 bases at V and 8 bases at J, with 13 bases in the middle. The germline gives CDR1 GTSNPN, CDR2 SVGIG (reference sequence). In DNA, the CDR3 is TGTGCCTGGAGTGTCTCACAAGCCCTAGGCTACACCTTC. Protein product: CAWSVSQALGYTF.

CDR3 DNA sequence: TGTGCCAGCATGAAATCGGGAGGCACCTACCAAGAGACCCAGTACTTC. Translation gives CASMKSGGTYQETQYF. V and J are TRBV25-1 and TRBJ2-5, with 7 positions matching TRBD2. Trimming at V came to 7 bases and at J to 0 bases, leaving 11 bases not matched to a gene. Germline loops: CDR1 MGHDK, CDR2 SYGVNS. The CDR3 extends over 16 amino acids. Full variable domain (remainder filled in from reference TRBV25-1 and TRBJ2-5): EADIYQTPRYLVIGTGKKITLECSQTMGHDKMYWYQQDPGMELHLIHYSYGVNSTEKGDLSSESTVSRIRTEHFPLTLESARPSHTSQYLCASMKSGGTYQETQYFGPGTRLLVL.

This clone was observed once. This chain joins TRBV20-1 and TRBJ1-1; D uncertain. Germline V CDR1 and CDR2: DFQATT, SNEGSKA (reference sequence). This CDR3 is 11 amino acids long. The V end lost 5 bases, the J end lost 2 bases, and 6 bases lay between the germline ends. CDR3: CSAGINTEAFF. The CDR3 nucleotides are TGCAGTGCTGGGATCAACACTGAAGCTTTCTTT.

The chain has TRBV12-5 and TRBJ1-1; possible D gene TRBD1, 5 bases. The V end was cut by 3 bases, the J end by 2 bases, with 7 bases between. The CDR3 is made up of 13 amino acids. Germline V CDR1 and CDR2: LGHNT, FRNRAP. The CDR3 nucleotides are TGTGCTAGTGGTTTCGACAGTAACACTGAAGCTTTCTTT. Encoded protein: CASGFDSNTEAFF.

V is TRBV5-1 and J is TRBJ2-2; a possible D gene is TRBD1 (6 bases). The CDR3 length is 14 residues. Germline lookup yields CDR1 SGHRS and CDR2 YFSETQ. The ends were cut back, 9 bases at V and 0 bases at J, with 12 bases in the middle. CDR3 bases: TGCGCCACCCAGGGGAACGCGAACACCGGGGAGCTGTTTTTT. This sequence encodes CATQGNANTGELFF.

This chain uses TRBV5-1 with TRBJ2-2; D is possibly TRBD2 (5 bases). Germline assignment: CDR1 SGHRS and CDR2 YFSETQ. The V and J ends lost 0 bases and 2 bases respectively, with 11 bases between them. The CDR3 is 16 amino acids. This CDR3 reads CASSLVSAVNTGELFF. CDR3 bases: TGCGCCAGCAGCTTGGTTTCAGCGGTTAACACCGGGGAGCTGTTTTTT.

The chain couples TRBV10-1 to TRBJ2-3, with D unresolved. There are 11 residues in the CDR3. Germline V gene data show CDR1 as WNHNN and CDR2 as SYGVQD (reference sequence). The germline V and J ends were trimmed by 7 bases and 6 bases, with 8 bases remaining between them. CDR3 in DNA: TGCGCCAGCAAGTCTGGCGATACGCAGTATTTT. Protein sequence: CASKSGDTQYF.

The V and J genes are TRBV6-5 and TRBJ2-3; 7 positions match TRBD1. There are 14 residues in the CDR3. Looked up from germline, CDR1 is MNHEY and CDR2 is SVGAGI. V was pared by 8 bases and J by 1 base, with 6 bases of the junction left unmatched. The CDR3 bases are TGTGCCAGCCAGACAGGGTACGGCACAGATACGCAGTATTTT. It yields the protein CASQTGYGTDTQYF.

In this sample, this clone turned up once. The chain is built from TRBV7-9 and TRBJ1-2; D unclear. The ends were cut back, 1 base at V and 2 bases at J, with 8 bases in the middle. The CDR3 contains 14 residues. Looked up from germline, CDR1 is SEHNR and CDR2 is FQNEAQ (reference sequence). Written as DNA, the CDR3 is TGTGCCAGCAGCTTAGAGATAGGGAACTATGGCTACACCTTC. Translation: CASSLEIGNYGYTF.

The V and J genes are TRBV5-1 and TRBJ2-7; 7 nucleotides align to TRBD1. V shed 0 bases, J shed 3 bases, and the junction held 9 bases outside the gene matches. The CDR3 runs 16 residues. Germline V gene data show CDR1 as SGHRS and CDR2 as YFSETQ. CDR3 DNA sequence: TGCGCCAGCAGCTTGGAGGGGGCAATTCCCCTCTACGAGCAGTACTTC. Protein product: CASSLEGAIPLYEQYF.

This chain joins TRBV9 and TRBJ2-2; D assignment may be TRBD1 or TRBD2 (7 bases each). V gave up 4 bases and J gave up 3 bases, with 16 bases separating them. The CDR3 extends over 16 amino acids. Germline V lookup: CDR1 SGDLS, CDR2 YYNGEE. As DNA, the CDR3 is TGTGCCAGCAGCCCCAGGGGGGCGGGAGACACCGGGGAGCTGTTTTTT. Translating it yields CASSPRGAGDTGELFF. Filled out from reference TRBV9 and TRBJ2-2, the complete variable domain reads DSGVTQTPKHLITATGQRVTLRCSPRSGDLSVYWYQQSLDQGLQFLIQYYNGEERAKGNILERFSAQQFPDLHSELNLSSLELGDSALYFCASSPRGAGDTGELFFGEGSRLTVL.

V usage is TRBV3-1 (or the pseudogene TRBV3-2) and J usage is TRBJ1-6; weak D call: TRBD1 (6 bases). Trimming shortened V by 8 bases and J by 10 bases, and 15 bases separated the two germline ends. The CDR3 totals 13 residues. CDR1 is LGHDT, CDR2 YNNKEL, per germline (reference sequence). As DNA, the CDR3 is TGTGCCAGCGGAGCAGGGGAGGACTCACCCCTCCACTTT. It is translated as CASGAGEDSPLHF.

Notes on this clone: At one end the junction does not follow the germline gene, possibly because of a read error. The V call is TRBV7-7, the J call TRBJ2-2; TRBD1 or TRBD2 may be the D gene (7 bases each). In germline, CDR1 is SSHAT, CDR2 FNYEAQ (reference sequence). The CDR3 has 15 residues. CDR3 loop: CASSQGGFNTGELFF. The CDR3 DNA is TGTGCTAGCAGCCAGGGGGGGTTTAACACCGGGGAGCTGTTTTTT.

This CDR3 is CASRDPRQHYSYEQYF. For the CDR3, the DNA is TGTGCCAGCAGGGACCCACGTCAGCACTACTCCTACGAGCAGTACTTC. The rearrangement links TRBV6-7 to TRBJ2-7; D uncertain. TRBV6-7 is an ORF for which the function is uncertain. This CDR3 contains 16 residues. V lost 6 bases and J lost 0, with 18 bases in between.

The V gene is TRBV7-2, the J gene TRBJ2-2; D call uncertain. From germline, CDR1 is SGHTA and CDR2 FQGNSA. The CDR3 is 15 residues long. The germline V and J ends were trimmed by 5 bases and 5 bases, with 15 bases remaining between them. The CDR3 here is CASSPTVVVTGELFF. The CDR3 DNA reads as TGTGCCAGCAGCCCTACCGTAGTGGTTACCGGGGAGCTGTTTTTT.

V usage is TRBV18 and J usage is TRBJ1-2; D remains unclear. The germline V gene encodes CDR1 KGHSH and CDR2 LQKENI. This CDR3 is built from 14 residues. The V end was cut by 4 bases, the J end by 3 bases, with 12 bases between. The CDR3 here is CASSLATEDYGYTF. CDR3 DNA: TGTGCCAGCTCACTGGCCACCGAGGACTATGGCTACACCTTC.

CDR3 in DNA: TGTGCCTGGAGTGCTCTCCCTCAGGGGGTCGGGGGCTACACCTTC. Translated, it gives CAWSALPQGVGGYTF. The V call is TRBV30, the J call TRBJ1-2; 7 bases align to TRBD1. Germline CDR1 is GTSNPN and CDR2 is SVGIG (reference sequence). The CDR3 spans 15 residues. V was pared by 1 base and J by 8 bases, with 13 bases of the junction left unmatched. The entire variable domain, with the rest obtained from reference TRBV30 and TRBJ1-2, is as follows: SQTIHQWPATLVQPVGSPLSLECTVEGTSNPNLYWYRQAAGRGLQLLFYSVGIGQISSEVPQNLSASRPQDRQFILSSKKLLLSDSGFYLCAWSALPQGVGGYTFGSGTRLTVV.

CDR3 sequence reads: CSASGPGAYEQYF. CDR3 DNA: TGCAGTGCTAGTGGTCCGGGGGCCTACGAGCAGTACTTC. The J gene is TRBJ2-7, the V gene TRBV20-1, with D possibly matching TRBD2 (6 bases). This CDR3 has 13 residues. Germline values: CDR1 DFQATT, CDR2 SNEGSKA (reference sequence). Trimming shortened V by 3 bases and J by 2 bases, and 11 bases separated the two germline ends.

The V and J genes are TRBV5-1 and TRBJ2-3; D perhaps matches TRBD1 (6 bases). Germline CDR1 SGHRS, CDR2 YFSETQ. This CDR3 spans 16 amino acids. Trimming cost V 0 bases and J 0 bases, with 11 bases left between them. CDR3 protein: CASSLEGVPSTDTQYF. In DNA form, the CDR3 reads TGCGCCAGCAGCTTGGAGGGGGTCCCTAGCACAGATACGCAGTATTTT.